The rows below give T cell receptor beta chains drawn from one sample of a study of PD-L1 blockade in urothelial cancer. This table comes from immunoSEQ multiplex PCR, and its TCRdb copy is limited to in-frame clones, with some not included. The sample gives approximately 51,000 clones, around 84% of which show up once; approximately 23% is in the top ten. This specimen was PBMCs, taken around atezolizumab (anti-PD-L1) treatment. These receptor sequences come from a man aged 60 to 75 with urothelial cancer. The CDR3 runs from the conserved cysteine through the conserved F or W. A D gene is named only where the DNA matches it firmly. Size is stated for part of the rows, as once, few or many counts, or as a class when the clone is expanded.

clone size: .; D gene: .; CDR3 length: 14; J gene: TRBJ1-1; V gene: TRBV5-1; CDR3 protein: CASSLRGSSIEAFF; CDR3 DNA: TGCGCCAGCAGCTTGCGGGGTTCTTCCATTGAAGCTTTCTTT
clone size: .; D gene: TRBD2; CDR3 length: 17; J gene: TRBJ2-1; V gene: TRBV18; CDR3 protein: CASSPPGLAGGPHEQFF; CDR3 DNA: TGTGCCAGCTCACCTCCGGGACTAGCGGGGGGGCCTCATGAGCAGTTCTTC
clone size: .; D gene: .; CDR3 length: 14; J gene: TRBJ1-2; V gene: TRBV28; CDR3 protein: CASTLRVGAGGYTF; CDR3 DNA: TGTGCCAGCACCCTGAGGGTGGGGGCAGGTGGCTACACCTTC
clone size: .; D gene: TRBD1; CDR3 length: 15; J gene: TRBJ1-5; V gene: TRBV2; CDR3 protein: CASKDRGVNVQPQHF; CDR3 DNA: TGTGCCAGCAAGGACAGGGGAGTTAATGTACAGCCCCAGCATTTT
clone size: .; D gene: .; CDR3 length: 16; J gene: TRBJ2-3; V gene: TRBV7-8; CDR3 protein: CASSPGLSPHTDTQYF; CDR3 DNA: TGTGCCAGCAGCCCGGGACTCAGCCCCCACACAGATACGCAGTATTTT
clone size: .; D gene: TRBD1; CDR3 length: 14; J gene: TRBJ2-7; V gene: TRBV5-1; CDR3 protein: CASSLGTGPYEQYF; CDR3 DNA: TGCGCCAGCAGCTTGGGGACAGGGCCCTACGAGCAGTACTTC
clone size: .; D gene: .; CDR3 length: 13; J gene: TRBJ1-3; V gene: TRBV7-9; CDR3 protein: CASSPPGGNTIYF; CDR3 DNA: TGTGCCAGCAGCCCACCGGGGGGAAACACCATATATTTT
clone size: .; D gene: .; CDR3 length: 13; J gene: TRBJ2-7; V gene: TRBV19; CDR3 protein: CASSLTGDYEQYF; CDR3 DNA: TGTGCCAGTAGTCTGACAGGAGACTACGAGCAGTACTTC
clone size: .; D gene: TRBD1; CDR3 length: 15; J gene: TRBJ1-1; V gene: TRBV19; CDR3 protein: CASSLTGAQNTEAFF; CDR3 DNA: TGTGCCAGTAGCCTTACAGGGGCCCAGAACACTGAAGCTTTCTTT
clone size: .; D gene: .; CDR3 length: 16; J gene: TRBJ2-3; V gene: TRBV5-1; CDR3 protein: CASSLGAGTSTDTQYF; CDR3 DNA: TGCGCCAGCAGCTTGGGAGCGGGCACTAGCACAGATACGCAGTATTTT
clone size: .; D gene: .; CDR3 length: 13; J gene: TRBJ1-2; V gene: TRBV5-1; CDR3 protein: CASQPLNRAGYTF; CDR3 DNA: TGCGCCAGCCAGCCCTTAAACAGGGCCGGCTACACCTTC
clone size: .; D gene: .; CDR3 length: 15; J gene: TRBJ1-1; V gene: TRBV27; CDR3 protein: CASNTRPGKNTEAFF; CDR3 DNA: TGTGCCAGCAACACCAGGCCGGGGAAAAACACTGAAGCTTTCTTT
clone size: once; D gene: .; CDR3 length: 14; J gene: TRBJ2-7; V gene: TRBV5-1; CDR3 protein: CASSRGATAYEQYF; CDR3 DNA: TGCGCCAGCAGCCGGGGTGCAACGGCCTACGAGCAGTACTTC
clone size: .; D gene: .; CDR3 length: 12; J gene: TRBJ2-7; V gene: TRBV7-2; CDR3 protein: CASAEGWYEQYF; CDR3 DNA: TGTGCCAGCGCGGAGGGATGGTACGAGCAGTACTTC
clone size: .; D gene: .; CDR3 length: 15; J gene: TRBJ2-5; V gene: TRBV18; CDR3 protein: CASSLGGQGEETQYF; CDR3 DNA: TGTGCCAGCTCCCTGGGGGGCCAGGGGGAGGAGACCCAGTACTTC
clone size: .; D gene: .; CDR3 length: 15; J gene: TRBJ1-1; V gene: TRBV5-4; CDR3 protein: CASSRPMGGDTEAFF; CDR3 DNA: TGTGCCAGCAGCCGGCCTATGGGGGGGGACACTGAAGCTTTCTTT
clone size: once; D gene: .; CDR3 length: 13; J gene: TRBJ1-1; V gene: TRBV7-2; CDR3 protein: CASSLRERTEAFF; CDR3 DNA: TGTGCCAGCAGCTTGAGGGAGCGAACTGAAGCTTTCTTT
clone size: .; D gene: TRBD2; CDR3 length: 13; J gene: TRBJ2-1; V gene: TRBV11-2; CDR3 protein: CASSKGLMYEQFF; CDR3 DNA: TGTGCCAGCAGTAAGGGACTAATGTATGAGCAGTTCTTC
clone size: .; D gene: .; CDR3 length: 17; J gene: TRBJ1-2; V gene: TRBV5-1; CDR3 protein: CASSLGLRTERNYGYTF; CDR3 DNA: TGCGCCAGCAGCTTGGGGCTGAGGACTGAACGTAACTATGGCTACACCTTC
clone size: .; D gene: .; CDR3 length: 14; J gene: TRBJ1-3; V gene: TRBV2; CDR3 protein: CASREGDSGNTIYF; CDR3 DNA: TGTGCCAGCAGAGAGGGGGACTCTGGAAACACCATATATTTT